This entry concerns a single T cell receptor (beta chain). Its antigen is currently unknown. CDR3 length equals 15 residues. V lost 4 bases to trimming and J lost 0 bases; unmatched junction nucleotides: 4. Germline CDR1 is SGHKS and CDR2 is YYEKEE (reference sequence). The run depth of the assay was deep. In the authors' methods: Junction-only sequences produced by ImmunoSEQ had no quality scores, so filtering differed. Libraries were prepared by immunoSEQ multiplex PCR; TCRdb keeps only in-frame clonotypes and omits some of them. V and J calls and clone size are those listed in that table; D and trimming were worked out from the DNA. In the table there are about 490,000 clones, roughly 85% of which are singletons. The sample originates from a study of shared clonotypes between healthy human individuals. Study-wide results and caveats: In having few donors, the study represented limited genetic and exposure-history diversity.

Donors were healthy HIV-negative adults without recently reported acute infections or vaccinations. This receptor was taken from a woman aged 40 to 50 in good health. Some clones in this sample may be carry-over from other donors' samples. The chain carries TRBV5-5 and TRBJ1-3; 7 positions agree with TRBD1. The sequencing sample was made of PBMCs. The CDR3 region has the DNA TGTGCCAGCAGCACACGGGACAGCTCTGGAAACACCATATATTTT. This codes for CASSTRDSSGNTIYF.